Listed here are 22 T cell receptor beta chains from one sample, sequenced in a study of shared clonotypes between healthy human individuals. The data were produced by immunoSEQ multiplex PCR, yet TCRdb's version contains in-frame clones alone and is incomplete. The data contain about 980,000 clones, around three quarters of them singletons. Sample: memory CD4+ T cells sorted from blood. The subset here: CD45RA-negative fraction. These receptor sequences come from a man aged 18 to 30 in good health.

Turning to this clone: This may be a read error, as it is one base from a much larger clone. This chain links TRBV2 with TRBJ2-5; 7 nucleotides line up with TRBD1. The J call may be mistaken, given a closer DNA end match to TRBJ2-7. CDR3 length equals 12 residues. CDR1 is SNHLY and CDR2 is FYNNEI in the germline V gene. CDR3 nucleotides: TGTGCCAGCAGTGGACAGGGCTACGAGCAGTACTTC. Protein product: CASSGQGYEQYF.

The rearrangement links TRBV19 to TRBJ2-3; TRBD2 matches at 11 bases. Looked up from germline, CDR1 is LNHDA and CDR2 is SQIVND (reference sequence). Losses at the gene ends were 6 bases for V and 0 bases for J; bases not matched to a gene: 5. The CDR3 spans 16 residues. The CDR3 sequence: CASRLAGGPSTDTQYF. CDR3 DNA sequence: TGTGCCAGTAGGCTAGCGGGGGGACCTAGCACAGATACGCAGTATTTT.

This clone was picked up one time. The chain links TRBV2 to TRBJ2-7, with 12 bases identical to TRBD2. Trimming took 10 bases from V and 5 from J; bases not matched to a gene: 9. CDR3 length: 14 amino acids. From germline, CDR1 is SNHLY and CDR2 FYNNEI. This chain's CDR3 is CATGLAGRGDEQYF. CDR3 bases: TGTGCCACAGGACTAGCGGGGAGAGGGGACGAGCAGTACTTC.

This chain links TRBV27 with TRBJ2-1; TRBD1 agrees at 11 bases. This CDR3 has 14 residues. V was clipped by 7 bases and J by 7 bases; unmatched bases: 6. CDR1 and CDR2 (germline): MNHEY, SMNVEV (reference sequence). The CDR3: CASNRDRGRNEQFF. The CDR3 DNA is TGTGCCAGCAACCGGGACAGGGGGAGGAATGAGCAGTTCTTC.

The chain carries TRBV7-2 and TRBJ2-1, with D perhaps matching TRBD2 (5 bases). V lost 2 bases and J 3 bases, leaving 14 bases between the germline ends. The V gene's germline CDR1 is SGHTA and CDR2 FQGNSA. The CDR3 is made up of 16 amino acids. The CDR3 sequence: CASSLKAAGFYNEQFF. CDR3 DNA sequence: TGTGCCAGCAGCTTAAAAGCCGCGGGTTTCTACAATGAGCAGTTCTTC.

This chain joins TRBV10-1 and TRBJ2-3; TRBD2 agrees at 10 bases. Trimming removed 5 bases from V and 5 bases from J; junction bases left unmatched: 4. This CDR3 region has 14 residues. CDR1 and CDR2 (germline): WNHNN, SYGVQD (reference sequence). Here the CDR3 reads CASSPSGRGDTQYF. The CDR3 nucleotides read TGCGCCAGCAGTCCTAGCGGGAGAGGAGATACGCAGTATTTT.

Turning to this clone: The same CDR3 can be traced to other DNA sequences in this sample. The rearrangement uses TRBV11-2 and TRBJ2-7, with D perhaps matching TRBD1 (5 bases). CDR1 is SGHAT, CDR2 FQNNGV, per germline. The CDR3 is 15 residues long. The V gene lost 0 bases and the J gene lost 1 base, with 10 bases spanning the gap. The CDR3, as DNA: TGTGCCAGCAGCTTAGACAGGGTGAGGTCCTACGAGCAGTACTTC. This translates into CASSLDRVRSYEQYF. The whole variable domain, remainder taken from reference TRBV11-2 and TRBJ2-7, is EAGVAQSPRYKIIEKRQSVAFWCNPISGHATLYWYQQILGQGPKLLIQFQNNGVVDDSQLPKDRFSAERLKGVDSTLKIQPAKLEDSAVYLCASSLDRVRSYEQYFGPGTRLTVT.

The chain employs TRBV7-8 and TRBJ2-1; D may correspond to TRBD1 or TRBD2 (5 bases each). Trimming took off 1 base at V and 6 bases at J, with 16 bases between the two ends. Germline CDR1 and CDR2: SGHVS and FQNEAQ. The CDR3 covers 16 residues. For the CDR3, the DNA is TGTGCCAGCAGCTTAGGAGCGGTCGGGGCAGGCAATGAGCAGTTCTTC. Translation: CASSLGAVGAGNEQFF.

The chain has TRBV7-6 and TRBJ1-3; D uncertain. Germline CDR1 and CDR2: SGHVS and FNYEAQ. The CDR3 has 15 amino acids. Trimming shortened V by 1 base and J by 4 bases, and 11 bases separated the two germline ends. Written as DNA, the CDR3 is TGTGCCAGCAGCTTAGAAGGGAGAGGCGGAAACACCATATATTTT. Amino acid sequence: CASSLEGRGGNTIYF.

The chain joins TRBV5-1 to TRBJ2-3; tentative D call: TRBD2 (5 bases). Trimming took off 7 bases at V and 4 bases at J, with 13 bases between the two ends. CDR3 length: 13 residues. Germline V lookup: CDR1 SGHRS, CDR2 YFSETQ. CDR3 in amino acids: CASGLTTSDTQYF. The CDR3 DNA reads TGCGCCAGCGGACTGACAACTTCAGATACGCAGTATTTT.

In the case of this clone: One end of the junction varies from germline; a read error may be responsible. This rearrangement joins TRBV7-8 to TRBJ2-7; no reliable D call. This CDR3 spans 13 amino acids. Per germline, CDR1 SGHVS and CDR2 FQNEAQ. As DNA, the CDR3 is TGTGCCAGCAGCCTGAGTGGGCAAACATTACAAATCTTC. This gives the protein CASSLSGQTLQIF.

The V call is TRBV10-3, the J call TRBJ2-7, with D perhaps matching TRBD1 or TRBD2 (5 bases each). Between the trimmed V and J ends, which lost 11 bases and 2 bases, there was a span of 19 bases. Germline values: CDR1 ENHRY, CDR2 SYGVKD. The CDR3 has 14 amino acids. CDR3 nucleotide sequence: TGTGCCGTTACCGATTTGGGACGGACCTACGAGCAGTACTTC. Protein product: CAVTDLGRTYEQYF.

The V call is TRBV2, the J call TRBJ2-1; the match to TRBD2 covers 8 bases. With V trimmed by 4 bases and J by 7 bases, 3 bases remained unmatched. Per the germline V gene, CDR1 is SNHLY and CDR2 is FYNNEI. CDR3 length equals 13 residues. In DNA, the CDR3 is TGTGCCAGCAGTGGGACTAGCAGGAATGAGCAGTTCTTC. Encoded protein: CASSGTSRNEQFF.

CDR3 protein: CASSEYRDPTLEKLFF. CDR3 bases: TGTGCCAGCAGTGAATACCGGGACCCGACCCTAGAAAAACTGTTTTTT. The rearrangement links TRBV2 to TRBJ1-4; D may be TRBD1 (5 bases). Trimming took 2 bases from V and 8 from J, leaving 18 bases between them. Germline lookup yields CDR1 SNHLY and CDR2 FYNNEI. The CDR3 length is 16 residues.

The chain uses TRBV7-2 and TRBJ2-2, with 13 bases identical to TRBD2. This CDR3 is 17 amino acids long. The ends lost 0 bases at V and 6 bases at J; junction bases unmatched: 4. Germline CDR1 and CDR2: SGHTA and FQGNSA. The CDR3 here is CASSLALLAGGPGELFF. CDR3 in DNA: TGTGCCAGCAGCTTAGCGCTACTAGCGGGAGGGCCCGGGGAGCTGTTTTTT. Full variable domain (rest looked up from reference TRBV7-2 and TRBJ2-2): GAGVSQSPSNKVTEKGKDVELRCDPISGHTALYWYRQSLGQGLEFLIYFQGNSAPDKSGLPSDRFSAERTGGSVSTLTIQRTQQEDSAVYLCASSLALLAGGPGELFFGEGSRLTVL.

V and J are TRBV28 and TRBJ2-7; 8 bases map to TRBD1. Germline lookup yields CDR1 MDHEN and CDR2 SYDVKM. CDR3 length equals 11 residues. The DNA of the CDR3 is TGTGCAACGGACAGGGAAACCGAGCAGTACTTC. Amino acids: CATDRETEQYF.

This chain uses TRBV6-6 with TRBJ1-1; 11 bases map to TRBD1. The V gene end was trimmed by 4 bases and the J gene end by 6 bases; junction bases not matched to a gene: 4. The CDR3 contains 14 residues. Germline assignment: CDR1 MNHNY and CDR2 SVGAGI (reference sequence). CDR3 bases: TGTGCCAGCAGTTTCGGACAGGGGGCGTCTGAAGCTTTCTTT. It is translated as CASSFGQGASEAFF.

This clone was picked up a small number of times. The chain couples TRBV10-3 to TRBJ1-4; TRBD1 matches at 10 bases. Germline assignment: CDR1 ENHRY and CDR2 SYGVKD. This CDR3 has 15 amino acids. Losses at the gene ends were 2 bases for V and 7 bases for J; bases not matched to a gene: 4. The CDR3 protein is CAISEDRGQGEKLFF. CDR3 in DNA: TGTGCCATCAGTGAGGACAGGGGGCAAGGTGAAAAACTGTTTTTT.

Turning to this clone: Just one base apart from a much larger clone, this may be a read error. The CDR3 spells CASSIVRKAGETQYF. In DNA form, the CDR3 reads TGTGCCAGTAGTATAGTAAGGAAGGCGGGGGAGACCCAGTACTTC. This chain links TRBV19 with TRBJ2-5; a weak D match, TRBD2 (6 bases). Germline V lookup: CDR1 LNHDA, CDR2 SQIVND (reference sequence). The CDR3 is made up of 15 amino acids. The ends were cut back, 1 base at V and 5 bases at J, with 14 bases in the middle.

CDR3 DNA: TGTGCCTGGGGAGTTGAAGTTGTGGCTTTCTTT. The encoded protein is CAWGVEVVAFF. The rearrangement links TRBV30 to TRBJ1-1; D unresolved. The CDR3 sequence is 11 residues long. Germline-derived CDR1 and CDR2 are GTSNPN and SVGIG (reference sequence). V was pared by 5 bases and J by 11 bases, with 15 bases between.

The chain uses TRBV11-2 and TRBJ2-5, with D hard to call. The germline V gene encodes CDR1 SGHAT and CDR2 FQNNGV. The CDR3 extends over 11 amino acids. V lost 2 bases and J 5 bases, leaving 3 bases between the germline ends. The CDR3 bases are TGTGCCAGCAGCTTAACCGAGACCCAGTACTTC. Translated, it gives CASSLTETQYF.

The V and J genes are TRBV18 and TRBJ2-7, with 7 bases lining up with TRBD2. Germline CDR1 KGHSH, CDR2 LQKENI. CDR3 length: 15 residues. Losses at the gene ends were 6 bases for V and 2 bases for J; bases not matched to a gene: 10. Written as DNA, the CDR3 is TGTGCCAGCTCTCCGGGGGAGGGCGCTACCTACGAGCAGTACTTC. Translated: CASSPGEGATYEQYF.